This passage covers 29 T cell receptor beta chains from one sample sequenced in a study of CD8 T cells in ankylosing spondylitis. Using its own MiXCR run on the 5' RACE reads, TCRdb lists one record per CDR3 protein. This sample carries 150,000 to 200,000 distinct CDR3 sequences, approximately 9% of them seen once, and the ten largest clones take about 14%. What was sequenced was blood, either unsorted or a sorted T cell fraction (not recorded which). The receptors were gathered from a female donor with ankylosing spondylitis or in good health (not recorded which).

The sample holds a few counts of this clonotype. The chain combines TRBV21-1 with TRBJ1-1; the table's D call TRBD1 went unverified against the DNA. TRBV21-1 constitutes a pseudogene. This CDR3 is built from 14 residues. DNA for the CDR3: TGTGCCAGCAGCAAAGAACAGGGGGGAACTGAAGCTTTCTTT. This encodes CASSKEQGGTEAFF.

The V and J genes are TRBV27 and TRBJ2-1; 8 bases line up with TRBD1. The CDR3 is made up of 14 amino acids. Germline CDR1 and CDR2: MNHEY and SMNVEV (reference sequence). After removal of 0 bases from V and 10 bases from J, the junction contained 5 bases not matched to a gene. CDR3 sequence (DNA): TGTGCCAGCAGTTTATCTCACAGGGGGTGGGAGCAGTTCTTC. Encoded protein: CASSLSHRGWEQFF.

This clonotype has a count of ten or more. The gene calls are TRBV7-9 and TRBJ2-1; D remains unclear. This CDR3 spans 14 amino acids. V shed 2 bases and J shed 7 bases, with 12 bases lying between them. Germline V gene data show CDR1 as SEHNR and CDR2 as FQNEAQ (reference sequence). CDR3 sequence reads: CASSLLGRLNEQFF. The CDR3 nucleotides are TGTGCCAGCAGCTTATTAGGACGGTTAAATGAGCAGTTCTTC.

In this sample, this clonotype turned up many times. The chain is built from TRBV29-1 and TRBJ1-1; the D gene is possibly TRBD1 (5 bases). V gave up 6 bases and J gave up 7 bases, with 15 bases separating them. There are 12 residues in the CDR3. CDR1 is SQVTM and CDR2 is ANQGSEA in the germline V gene. DNA of the CDR3: TGCAGCGTCGAGGAGGGAACAGGTGAAGCTTTCTTT. It translates to CSVEEGTGEAFF.

Many counts were recorded for this clonotype. The genes are TRBV7-9 and TRBJ2-3; unclear D gene. Germline CDR1 is SEHNR and CDR2 is FQNEAQ (reference sequence). Trimming removed 1 base at V and 6 bases at J, with 5 bases between. The CDR3 consists of 12 residues. The CDR3 region has the DNA TGTGCCAGCAGCTTAGTTGCGGATACGCAGTATTTT. Translated: CASSLVADTQYF.

At least ten counts were recorded for this clonotype. The V call is TRBV25-1, the J call TRBJ1-1; no clear D gene. The germline V gene encodes CDR1 MGHDK and CDR2 SYGVNS. There are 12 residues in the CDR3. The V gene lost 4 bases and the J gene lost 8 bases, with 11 bases spanning the gap. CDR3 sequence reads: CASSVTRGEAFF. In DNA, the CDR3 is TGTGCCAGCAGTGTGACCCGAGGGGAAGCTTTCTTT.

The chain uses TRBV19 and TRBJ2-7; TRBD2 agrees at 14 bases. The V gene's germline CDR1 is LNHDA and CDR2 SQIVND (reference sequence). Germline trimming cut 0 bases from V and 5 bases from J; bases unmatched to any gene: 3. The CDR3 extends over 16 amino acids. CDR3 loop: CASSIDGGLAGDEQYF. CDR3 DNA: TGTGCCAGTAGTATAGATGGGGGACTAGCGGGAGACGAGCAGTACTTC.

The table lists this clonotype with many counts. This sequence joins TRBV4-2 and TRBJ2-7; 8 positions match TRBD1. CDR1 is LGHNA, CDR2 YNFKEQ, per germline. The V segment lost 1 base and the J segment 3 bases; nucleotides outside the gene matches: 5. This CDR3 contains 15 residues. CDR3 region: CASSQVATGVYEQYF. The DNA of the CDR3 is TGTGCCAGCAGCCAAGTTGCGACAGGGGTCTACGAGCAGTACTTC.

This clonotype has at least ten counts. The V gene is TRBV14, the J gene TRBJ2-5; perhaps D is TRBD1 or TRBD2 (5 bases each). CDR1 SGHDN and CDR2 FVKESK come from the germline V gene. This CDR3 has 16 amino acids. V lost 4 bases and J 2 bases, leaving 17 bases between the germline ends. The CDR3, as DNA: TGTGCCAGCAGCCCAACTTTGTGGGGACGACAAGAGACCCAGTACTTC. Translated: CASSPTLWGRQETQYF.

As to this clonotype: A junction boundary mismatches the germline segment, possibly from a read error. V gene TRBV7-7 combines with J gene TRBJ2-5, with D possibly TRBD2 on 5 matching bases. The CDR3 has 16 amino acids. Germline CDR1 SSHAT, CDR2 FNYEAQ (reference sequence). This CDR3 is CASSPVAGPEVETQYF. CDR3 in DNA: TGTGCTAGCAGCCCCGTGGCGGGTCCGGAGGTCGAGACCCAGTACTTC.

This clonotype has ten or more counts. This chain links TRBV4-3 with TRBJ2-1; unclear D gene. In germline, CDR1 is LGHNA, CDR2 YSLEER. V shed 4 bases and J shed 5 bases, with 15 bases lying between them. This CDR3 comprises 15 residues. This CDR3 is CASSPGGAGHNEQFF. CDR3 bases: TGCGCCAGCAGCCCCGGCGGCGCCGGTCACAATGAGCAGTTCTTC.

This clonotype was detected only a few times. The rearrangement links TRBV12-3 or TRBV12-4 to TRBJ2-1, with 14 bases fitting TRBD2. V was clipped by 6 bases and J by 0 bases; unmatched bases: 13. This CDR3 has 20 residues. In DNA form, the CDR3 reads TGTGCCAGCAGCCCTCCCCCGGGGACTAGCGGGAGACCCTCCTACAATGAGCAGTTCTTC. It is translated as CASSPPPGTSGRPSYNEQFF.

V and J are TRBV14 and TRBJ2-1; no firm D call. Germline V CDR1 and CDR2: SGHDN, FVKESK. Trimming cost V 3 bases and J 7 bases, with 16 bases left between them. The CDR3 consists of 15 residues. Written as DNA, the CDR3 is TGTGCCAGCAGCCAGAAGGCAGAGATTACAAATGAGCAGTTCTTC. It encodes CASSQKAEITNEQFF.

V is TRBV28 and J is TRBJ2-7; maybe TRBD1 (5 bases). CDR1 and CDR2 (germline): MDHEN, SYDVKM. The germline V and J ends were trimmed by 6 bases and 0 bases, with 9 bases remaining between them. This CDR3 has 13 amino acids. Here the CDR3 DNA reads TGTGCCAGCAGCGGAAGGGGCTCCTACGAGCAGTACTTC. Translation: CASSGRGSYEQYF.

The V call is TRBV7-9, the J call TRBJ2-1, with 8 bases matching TRBD2. CDR3 length equals 15 residues. After removal of 4 bases from V and 5 bases from J, the junction contained 7 bases not matched to a gene. Germline V CDR1 and CDR2: SEHNR, FQNEAQ (reference sequence). The CDR3 protein is CASSSGLAPHNEQFF. The CDR3 DNA reads as TGTGCCAGCAGCTCAGGACTAGCTCCCCACAATGAGCAGTTCTTC.

This clonotype was found a few times. V usage is TRBV7-9 and J usage is TRBJ1-5, with unresolved D. This CDR3 spans 14 amino acids. The germline gives CDR1 SEHNR, CDR2 FQNEAQ (reference sequence). Trimming pared 1 base from V and 3 bases from J, leaving 7 bases between. CDR3 nucleotide sequence: TGTGCCAGCAGCTTAGGGGATAACAATCAGCCCCAGCATTTT. Translating it yields CASSLGDNNQPQHF. The variable domain in full, with the rest retrieved from reference TRBV7-9 and TRBJ1-5, is DTGVSQNPRHKITKRGQNVTFRCDPISEHNRLYWYRQTLGQGPEFLTYFQNEAQLEKSRLLSDRFSAERPKGSFSTLEIQRTEQGDSAMYLCASSLGDNNQPQHFGDGTRLSIL.

On this clonotype: The junction departs from the called germline gene at one end, perhaps through a read error. The chain uses TRBV30 and TRBJ2-3; weak D call: TRBD2 (6 bases). The V gene's germline CDR1 is GTSNPN and CDR2 SVGIG (reference sequence). The CDR3 sequence is 10 residues long. CDR3 sequence reads: CAWRADTQYF. The DNA for the CDR3 is TGTGCGTGGAGGGCAGATACGCAGTATTTT.

The chain combines TRBV3-1 with TRBJ1-1; perhaps TRBD1 as D (5 bases). Germline V gene lookup returns CDR1 LGHDT and CDR2 YNNKEL (reference sequence). Trimming removed 4 bases at V and 8 bases at J, with 20 bases between. This CDR3 comprises 15 residues. The CDR3 region has the DNA TGTGCCAGCAGCCCGGGGGACTCAATCGGTAGGGAAGCTTTCTTT. Translated: CASSPGDSIGREAFF.

This clonotype was observed a handful of times. The chain carries TRBV12-5 and TRBJ2-6; no firm D call. CDR1 and CDR2 from the germline V gene are LGHNT and FRNRAP. The CDR3 extends over 13 amino acids. V was pared by 1 base and J by 2 bases, with 0 bases between. The CDR3 loop is CASGLAGANVLTF. CDR3 bases: TGTGCTAGTGGTTTGGCTGGGGCCAACGTCCTGACTTTC.

Ten or more counts support this clonotype. The V and J genes are TRBV29-1 and TRBJ2-7; the D is unclear. Germline lookup yields CDR1 SQVTM and CDR2 ANQGSEA. V lost 3 bases and J 3 bases, leaving 12 bases between the germline ends. The CDR3 totals 13 residues. For the CDR3, the DNA is TGCAGCGTTGAGTCGGCGGACGACTACGAGCAGTACTTC. It encodes CSVESADDYEQYF.

In this sample, this clonotype turned up many times. The V gene is TRBV28, the J gene TRBJ2-1; D is uncertain. V lost 3 bases to trimming and J lost 2 bases, with 17 bases between them. This CDR3 has 17 amino acids. Per germline, CDR1 MDHEN and CDR2 SYDVKM. The CDR3 DNA reads as TGTGCCAGCAGTTTGGCACTCGAAGTCCCGACCTACAATGAGCAGTTCTTC. Its protein product is CASSLALEVPTYNEQFF.

This chain links TRBV7-8 with TRBJ2-1; D not certain. The CDR3 spans 13 residues. Germline-derived CDR1 and CDR2 are SGHVS and FQNEAQ. V dropped 5 bases and J dropped 3 bases, with 8 bases sitting between them. In DNA, the CDR3 is TGTGCCAGCAGCCGGACCCTCTACAATGAGCAGTTCTTC. It specifies CASSRTLYNEQFF. Filled out from reference TRBV7-8 and TRBJ2-1, the complete variable domain reads GAGVSQSPRYKVAKRGQDVALRCDPISGHVSLFWYQQALGQGPEFLTYFQNEAQLDKSGLPSDRFFAERPEGSVSTLKIQRTQQEDSAVYLCASSRTLYNEQFFGPGTRLTVL.

This clonotype has only a few counts. The chain is built from TRBV6-5 and TRBJ2-7; possible D gene TRBD2, 5 bases. This CDR3 is 13 amino acids long. V lost 2 bases and J 3 bases, leaving 8 bases between the germline ends. Per the germline V gene, CDR1 is MNHEY and CDR2 is SVGAGI. DNA of the CDR3: TGTGCCAGCAGTTACCGGGAAAGCTACGAGCAGTACTTC. This codes for CASSYRESYEQYF.

Ten or more counts support this clonotype. This sequence joins TRBV12-3 or TRBV12-4 and TRBJ2-2, with D maybe TRBD2 (6 bases). Trimming shortened V by 5 bases and J by 7 bases, and 8 bases separated the two germline ends. There are 12 residues in the CDR3. The CDR3 nucleotides are TGTGCCAGCAGTCAGCGGGTCGGGGAGCTGTTTTTT. Residues: CASSQRVGELFF.

The rearrangement links TRBV6-1 to TRBJ2-7, with D possibly matching TRBD1 (6 bases). Germline-derived CDR1 and CDR2 are MNHNS and SASEGT. The CDR3 has 15 amino acids. Trimming stripped 2 bases from V and 5 bases from J, with 16 bases between. CDR3 loop: CASSERTGIGDEQYF. The DNA of the CDR3 is TGTGCCAGCAGTGAACGAACAGGGATAGGAGACGAGCAGTACTTC.

This clonotype was seen at least ten times. The V and J genes are TRBV7-9 and TRBJ2-5; 7 bases map to TRBD2. Germline CDR1 SEHNR, CDR2 FQNEAQ (reference sequence). The V gene end was trimmed by 4 bases and the J gene end by 5 bases; junction bases not matched to a gene: 10. CDR3 length: 15 amino acids. Written as DNA, the CDR3 is TGTGCCAGCAGCTCCCTTGGCGGGAGCACGGAGACCCAGTACTTC. Encoded protein: CASSSLGGSTETQYF.

This clonotype appeared many times. The chain is built from TRBV4-3 and TRBJ2-2, with D unresolved. CDR1 is LGHNA and CDR2 is YSLEER in the germline V gene. The CDR3 sequence is 17 residues long. The V gene lost 1 base and the J gene lost 3 bases, with 15 bases spanning the gap. CDR3: CASSQGRYGSDTGELFF. The DNA for the CDR3 is TGCGCCAGCAGCCAAGGGCGGTACGGATCGGACACCGGGGAGCTGTTTTTT.

The CDR3 is CASSRTRRAQETQYF. CDR3 sequence (DNA): TGTGCCAGCAGCCGCACACGGCGGGCACAAGAGACCCAGTACTTC. The rearrangement uses TRBV7-9 and TRBJ2-5; possible D gene TRBD2, 5 bases. The germline V and J ends were trimmed by 5 bases and 2 bases, with 15 bases remaining between them. The V gene's germline CDR1 is SEHNR and CDR2 FQNEAQ (reference sequence). The CDR3 runs to 15 residues.

This clonotype was counted between two and nine times. V usage is TRBV5-6 and J usage is TRBJ2-2, with 7 bases aligning to TRBD1. V lost 2 bases to trimming and J lost 3 bases; unmatched junction nucleotides: 7. The CDR3 runs 16 residues. Germline loops: CDR1 SGHDT, CDR2 YYEEEE. The DNA of the CDR3 is TGTGCCAGCAGCTTCACCGGGACAGAATACACCGGGGAGCTGTTTTTT. Translated, it gives CASSFTGTEYTGELFF.